The clone carrying this T cell receptor beta chain occurred a few times. The library attached unique molecular identifiers to individual cDNA molecules. From the RACE reads, TCRdb called clonotypes with MiXCR, one entry per CDR3 protein. The sample records approximately 73,000 distinct CDR3 sequences, 10% being singletons. This specimen belongs to a study of human T cells and chemical hapten exposure. This CDR3 has 12 amino acids. Germline V gene lookup returns CDR1 SEHNR and CDR2 FQNEAQ (reference sequence). After removal of 5 bases from V and 3 bases from J, the junction contained 1 base not matched to a gene. Sample time point: patch test 1, 2 weeks after DPC sensitization. Treatment denoted: therapeutic diphenylcyclopropenone sensitization with weekly scalp DPC. Each patch-test visit's blood sample preceded patch application.

The V gene is TRBV7-9, the J gene TRBJ2-7, with 7 bases aligning to TRBD1. The sample here was whole blood, taken in connection with sensitization to the hapten diphenylcyclopropenone (DPC). This TCR derives from a woman aged 50 to 65 with alopecia areata. Some clones in this sample may be carry-over from other donors' samples. CDR3 sequence: CASSHRGYEQYF. Here the CDR3 DNA reads TGTGCCAGCAGCCACAGGGGCTACGAGCAGTACTTC.